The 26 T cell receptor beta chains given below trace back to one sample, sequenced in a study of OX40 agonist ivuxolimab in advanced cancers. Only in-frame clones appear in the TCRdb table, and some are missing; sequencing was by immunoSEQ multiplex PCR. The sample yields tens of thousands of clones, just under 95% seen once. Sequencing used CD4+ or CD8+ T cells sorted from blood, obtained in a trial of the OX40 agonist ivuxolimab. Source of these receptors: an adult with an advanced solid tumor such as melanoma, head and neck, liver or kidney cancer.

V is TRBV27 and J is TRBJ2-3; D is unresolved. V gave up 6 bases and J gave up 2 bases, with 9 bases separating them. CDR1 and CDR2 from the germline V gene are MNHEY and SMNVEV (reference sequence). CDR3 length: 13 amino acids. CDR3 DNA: TGTGCCAGCAGGCCTCTATTCACAGATACGCAGTATTTT. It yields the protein CASRPLFTDTQYF.

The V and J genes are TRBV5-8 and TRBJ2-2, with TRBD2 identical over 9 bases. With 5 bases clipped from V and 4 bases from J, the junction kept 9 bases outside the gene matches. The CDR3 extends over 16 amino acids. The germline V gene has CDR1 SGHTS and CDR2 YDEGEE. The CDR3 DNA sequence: TGTGCCAGCAGTCGCCCTTTAGCGGGAGCCACCGGGGAGCTGTTTTTT. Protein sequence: CASSRPLAGATGELFF.

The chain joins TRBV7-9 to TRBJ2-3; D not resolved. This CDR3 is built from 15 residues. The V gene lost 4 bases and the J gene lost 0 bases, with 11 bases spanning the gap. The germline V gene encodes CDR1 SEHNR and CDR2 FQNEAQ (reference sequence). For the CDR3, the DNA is TGTGCCAGCAGCTGGACCTTAGGGAGCACAGATACGCAGTATTTT. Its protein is CASSWTLGSTDTQYF.

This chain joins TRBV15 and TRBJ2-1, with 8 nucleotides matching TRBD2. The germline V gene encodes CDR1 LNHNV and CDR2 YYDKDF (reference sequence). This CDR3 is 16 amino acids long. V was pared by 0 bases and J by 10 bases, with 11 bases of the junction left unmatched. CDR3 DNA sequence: TGTGCCACCAGCAGAGAATCCCCAGCGGGAGTACGGGAGCAGTTCTTC. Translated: CATSRESPAGVREQFF. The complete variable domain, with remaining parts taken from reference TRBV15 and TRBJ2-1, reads DAMVIQNPRYQVTQFGKPVTLSCSQTLNHNVMYWYQQKSSQAPKLLFHYYDKDFNNEADTPDNFQSRRPNTSFCFLDIRSPGLGDTAMYLCATSRESPAGVREQFFGPGTRLTVL.

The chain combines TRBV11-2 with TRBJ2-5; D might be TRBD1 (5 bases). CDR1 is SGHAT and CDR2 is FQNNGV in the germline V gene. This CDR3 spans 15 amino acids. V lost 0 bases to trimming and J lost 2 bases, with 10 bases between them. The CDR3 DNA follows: TGTGCCAGCAGCTTAGAGTTGACAGTTCAAGAGACCCAGTACTTC. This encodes CASSLELTVQETQYF.

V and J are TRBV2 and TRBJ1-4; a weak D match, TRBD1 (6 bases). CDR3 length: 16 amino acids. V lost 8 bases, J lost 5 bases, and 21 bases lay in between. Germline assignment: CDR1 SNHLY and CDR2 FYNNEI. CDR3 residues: CASVPGTGQTNEKLFF. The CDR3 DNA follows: TGTGCCAGCGTCCCGGGGACCGGACAGACGAATGAAAAACTGTTTTTT.

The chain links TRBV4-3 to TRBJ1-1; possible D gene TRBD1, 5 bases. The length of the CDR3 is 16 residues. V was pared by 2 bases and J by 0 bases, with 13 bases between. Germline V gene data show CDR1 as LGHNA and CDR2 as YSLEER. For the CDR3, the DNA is TGCGCCAGCAGCCAAAGATCGGCAGGGATGAACACTGAAGCTTTCTTT. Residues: CASSQRSAGMNTEAFF.

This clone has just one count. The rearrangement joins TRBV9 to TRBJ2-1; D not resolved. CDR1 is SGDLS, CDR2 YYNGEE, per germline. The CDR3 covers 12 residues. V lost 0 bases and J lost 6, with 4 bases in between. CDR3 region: CASSVAPNEQFF. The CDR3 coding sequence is TGTGCCAGCAGCGTAGCCCCCAATGAGCAGTTCTTC.

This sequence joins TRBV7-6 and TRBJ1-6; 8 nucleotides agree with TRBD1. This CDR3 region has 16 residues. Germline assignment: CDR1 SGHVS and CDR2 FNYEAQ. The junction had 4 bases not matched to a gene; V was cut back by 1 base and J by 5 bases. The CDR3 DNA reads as TGTGCCAGCAGCTTAGGGACAGGGTGGGATAATTCACCCCTCCACTTT. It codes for CASSLGTGWDNSPLHF.

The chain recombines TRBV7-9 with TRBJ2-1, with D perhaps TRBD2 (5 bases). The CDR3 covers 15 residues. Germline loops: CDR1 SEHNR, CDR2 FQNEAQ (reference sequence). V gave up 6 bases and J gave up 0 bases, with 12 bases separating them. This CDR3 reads CASRYGMGSYNEQFF. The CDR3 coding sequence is TGTGCCAGCAGATACGGGATGGGCTCCTACAATGAGCAGTTCTTC.

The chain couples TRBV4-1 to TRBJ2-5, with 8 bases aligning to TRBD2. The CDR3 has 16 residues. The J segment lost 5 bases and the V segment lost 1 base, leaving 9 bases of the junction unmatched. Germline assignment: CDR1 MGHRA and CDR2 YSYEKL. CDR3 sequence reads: CASSQAERGRLETQYF. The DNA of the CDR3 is TGCGCCAGCAGCCAAGCAGAGCGGGGGCGGTTGGAGACCCAGTACTTC.

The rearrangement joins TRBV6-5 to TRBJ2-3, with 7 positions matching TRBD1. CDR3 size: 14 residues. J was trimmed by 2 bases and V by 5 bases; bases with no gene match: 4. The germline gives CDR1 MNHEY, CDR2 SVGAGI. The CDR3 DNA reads TGTGCCAGCAGTGAAGGACAGGTCACAGATACGCAGTATTTT. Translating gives CASSEGQVTDTQYF.

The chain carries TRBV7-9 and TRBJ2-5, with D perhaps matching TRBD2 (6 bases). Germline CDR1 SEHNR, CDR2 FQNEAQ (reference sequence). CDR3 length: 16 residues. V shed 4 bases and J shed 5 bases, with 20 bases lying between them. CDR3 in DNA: TGTGCCAGCAGCTCACCGTTGTGGAGGGCGGGGGAGACCCAGTACTTC. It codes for CASSSPLWRAGETQYF.

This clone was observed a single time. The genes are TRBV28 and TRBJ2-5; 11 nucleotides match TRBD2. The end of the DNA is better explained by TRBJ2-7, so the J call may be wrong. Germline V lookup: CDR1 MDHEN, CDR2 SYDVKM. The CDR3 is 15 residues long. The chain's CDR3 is CASSLRVAGGYEQYF. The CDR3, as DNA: TGTGCCAGCAGTTTAAGGGTAGCGGGAGGGTACGAGCAGTACTTC.

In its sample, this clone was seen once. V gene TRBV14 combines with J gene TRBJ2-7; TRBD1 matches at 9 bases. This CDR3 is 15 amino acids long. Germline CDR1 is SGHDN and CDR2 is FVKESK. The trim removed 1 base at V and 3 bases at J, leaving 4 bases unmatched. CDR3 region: CASSQVRGQGYEQYF. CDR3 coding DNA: TGTGCCAGCAGCCAAGTTAGGGGACAGGGCTACGAGCAGTACTTC.

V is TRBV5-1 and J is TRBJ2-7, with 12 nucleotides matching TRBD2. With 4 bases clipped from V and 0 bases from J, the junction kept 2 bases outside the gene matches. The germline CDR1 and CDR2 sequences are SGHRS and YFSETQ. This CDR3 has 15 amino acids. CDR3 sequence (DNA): TGCGCCAGCAGCCTGACTAGCGGGAGCTCCTACGAGCAGTACTTC. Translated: CASSLTSGSSYEQYF.

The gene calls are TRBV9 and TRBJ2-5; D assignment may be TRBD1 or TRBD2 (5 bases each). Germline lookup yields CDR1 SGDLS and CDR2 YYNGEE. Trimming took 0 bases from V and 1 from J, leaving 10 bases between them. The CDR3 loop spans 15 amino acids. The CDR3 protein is CASSVGGSSQETQYF. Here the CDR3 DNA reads TGTGCCAGCAGCGTAGGGGGGAGCTCCCAAGAGACCCAGTACTTC.

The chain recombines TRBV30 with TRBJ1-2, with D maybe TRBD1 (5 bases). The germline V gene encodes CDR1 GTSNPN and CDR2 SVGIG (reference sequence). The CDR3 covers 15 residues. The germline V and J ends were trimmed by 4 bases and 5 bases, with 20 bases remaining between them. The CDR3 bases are TGTGCCTGGAAATTTTGGTCGGGGACGGGATATGGCTACACCTTC. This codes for CAWKFWSGTGYGYTF.

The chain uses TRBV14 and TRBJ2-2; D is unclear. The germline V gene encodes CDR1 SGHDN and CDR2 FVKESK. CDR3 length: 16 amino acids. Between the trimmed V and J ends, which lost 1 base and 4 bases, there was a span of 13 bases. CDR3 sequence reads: CASSQVTGMVTGELFF. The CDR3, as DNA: TGTGCCAGCAGCCAAGTAACTGGGATGGTCACCGGGGAGCTGTTTTTT. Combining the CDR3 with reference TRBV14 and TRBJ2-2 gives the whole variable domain EAGVTQFPSHSVIEKGQTVTLRCDPISGHDNLYWYRRVMGKEIKFLLHFVKESKQDESGMPNNRFLAERTGGTYSTLKVQPAELEDSGVYFCASSQVTGMVTGELFFGEGSRLTVL.

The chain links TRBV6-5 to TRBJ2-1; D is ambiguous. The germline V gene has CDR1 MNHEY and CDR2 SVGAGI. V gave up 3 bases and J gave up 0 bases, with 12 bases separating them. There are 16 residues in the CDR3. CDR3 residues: CASSYFLDRSYNEQFF. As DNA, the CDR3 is TGTGCCAGCAGTTATTTCTTAGACCGCTCCTACAATGAGCAGTTCTTC.

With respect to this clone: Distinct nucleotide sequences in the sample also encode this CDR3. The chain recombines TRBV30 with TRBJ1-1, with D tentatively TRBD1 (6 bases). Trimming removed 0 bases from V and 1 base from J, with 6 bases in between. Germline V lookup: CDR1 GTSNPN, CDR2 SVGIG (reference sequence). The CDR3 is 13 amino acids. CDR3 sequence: CAWSVGGNTEAFF. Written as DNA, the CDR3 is TGTGCCTGGAGTGTAGGGGGGAACACTGAAGCTTTCTTT.

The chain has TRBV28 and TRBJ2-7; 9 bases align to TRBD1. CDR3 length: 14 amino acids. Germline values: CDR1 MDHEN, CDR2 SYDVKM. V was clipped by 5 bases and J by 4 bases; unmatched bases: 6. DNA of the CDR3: TGTGCCAGCAGTCAAAGGGGACAGGGTTACGAGCAGTACTTC. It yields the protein CASSQRGQGYEQYF.

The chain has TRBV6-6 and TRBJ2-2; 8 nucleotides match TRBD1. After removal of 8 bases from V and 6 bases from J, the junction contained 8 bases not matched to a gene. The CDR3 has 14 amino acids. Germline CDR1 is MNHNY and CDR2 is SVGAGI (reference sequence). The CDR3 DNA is TGTGCCAGCGGGGGGACAGGTGTAGCCGGGGAGCTGTTTTTT. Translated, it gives CASGGTGVAGELFF.

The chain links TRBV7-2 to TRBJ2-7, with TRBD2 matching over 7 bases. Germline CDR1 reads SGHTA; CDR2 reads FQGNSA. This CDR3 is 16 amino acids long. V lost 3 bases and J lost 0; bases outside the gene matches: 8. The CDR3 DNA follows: TGTGCCAGCAGCTTCGGGGGGTTCCAGAGCTCCTACGAGCAGTACTTC. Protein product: CASSFGGFQSSYEQYF.

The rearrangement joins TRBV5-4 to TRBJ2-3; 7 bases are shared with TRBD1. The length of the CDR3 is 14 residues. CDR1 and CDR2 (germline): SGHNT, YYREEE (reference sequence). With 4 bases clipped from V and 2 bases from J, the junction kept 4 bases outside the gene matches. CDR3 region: CASSQTGPTDTQYF. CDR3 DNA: TGTGCCAGCAGCCAGACAGGGCCCACAGATACGCAGTATTTT.

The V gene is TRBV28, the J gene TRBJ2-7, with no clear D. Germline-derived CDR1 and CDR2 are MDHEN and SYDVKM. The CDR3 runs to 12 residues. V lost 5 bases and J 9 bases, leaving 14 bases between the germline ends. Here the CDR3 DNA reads TGTGCCAGCAGTAACCCAACCCCATGGCAGTACTTC. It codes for CASSNPTPWQYF.